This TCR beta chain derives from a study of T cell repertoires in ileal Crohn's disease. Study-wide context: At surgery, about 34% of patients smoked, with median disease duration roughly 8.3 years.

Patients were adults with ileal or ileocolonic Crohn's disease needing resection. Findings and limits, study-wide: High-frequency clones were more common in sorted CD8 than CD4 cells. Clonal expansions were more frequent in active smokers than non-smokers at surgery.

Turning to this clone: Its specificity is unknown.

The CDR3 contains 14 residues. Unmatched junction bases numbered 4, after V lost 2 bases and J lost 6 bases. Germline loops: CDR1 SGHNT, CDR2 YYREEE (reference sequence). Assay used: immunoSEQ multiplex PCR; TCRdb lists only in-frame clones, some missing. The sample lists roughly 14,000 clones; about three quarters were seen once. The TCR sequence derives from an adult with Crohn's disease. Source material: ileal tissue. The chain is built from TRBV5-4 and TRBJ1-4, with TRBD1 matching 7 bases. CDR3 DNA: TGTGCCAGCAGCTTAGGCCAGGGGGATGAAAAACTGTTTTTT. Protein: CASSLGQGDEKLFF.